The entry below gives a single T cell receptor (beta chain) sequence along with its context. Its target is not known. The sample is drawn from a study of cytomegalovirus exposure and HLA in healthy donors. Study-level background: Early released data had roughly 81 million unique TCRs, all coming from HLA-typed donors.

This CDR3 has 18 amino acids. V lost 2 bases, J lost 0 bases, and 14 bases lay in between. From germline, CDR1 is SGHTA and CDR2 FQGNSA. A multiplex PCR was run with 60 Vbeta primers and 13 Jbeta primers. Libraries were prepared by immunoSEQ multiplex PCR; TCRdb keeps only in-frame clonotypes and omits some of them. The table has 150,000 to 200,000 clones, roughly 80% seen once; the top ten hold 3.8%. General study points: Association of a missense DCLRE1C variant with TCR beta V- and J-gene trimming was reported in a later analysis.

J is TRBJ1-6 and V is TRBV7-2; perhaps TRBD1 as D (5 bases). Sample: PBMCs. This receptor was taken from a man in his fifties or sixties in good health and CMV-seronegative. The CDR3 is CASSLWARESSYNSPLHF. The CDR3 DNA follows: TGTGCCAGCAGCTTATGGGCCAGGGAAAGCTCCTATAATTCACCCCTCCACTTT.